The present TCR beta chain was sequenced within a study of PD-L1 blockade in urothelial cancer. Study overall: Blood analysis was done at 3 weeks (second dose) and 6 weeks after treatment began. General study results and limits: Clonality of blood TCR below the median before treatment predicted better survival.

As concerns this clone: What it binds is not known.

Spiking each PCR with synthetic TCR analog templates was performed. Libraries were prepared by immunoSEQ multiplex PCR; TCRdb keeps only in-frame clonotypes and omits some of them. Among almost 30,000 clones listed, around 87% were seen once. CDR1 SGHAT and CDR2 FQNNGV come from the germline V gene. Trimming shortened V by 4 bases and J by 7 bases, and 23 bases separated the two germline ends. This CDR3 contains 16 residues. Source: PBMCs, taken around atezolizumab (anti-PD-L1) treatment. The TCR was taken from a man in his forties or fifties with urothelial cancer. The chain combines TRBV11-2 with TRBJ2-7, with D perhaps matching TRBD1 (6 bases). The CDR3: CASSSRTDLVMREQYF. The CDR3 nucleotides read TGTGCCAGCAGCTCAAGGACAGATCTAGTAATGCGGGAGCAGTACTTC.